One and the same sample provided the 21 T cell receptor beta chains below, sequenced in a study of T cells in narcolepsy. Clones were sequenced by immunoSEQ multiplex PCR, and TCRdb holds only the in-frame ones, with some missing. Among under 30,000 clones listed, 75% to 90% were seen once. The sequenced sample consisted of CD45RA- memory CD4+ T cells from PBMCs. Receptors were obtained from a human donor with narcolepsy.

This rearrangement joins TRBV2 to TRBJ2-7; D unclear. This CDR3 region has 14 residues. Trimming took off 1 base at V and 0 bases at J, with 7 bases between the two ends. Germline V lookup: CDR1 SNHLY, CDR2 FYNNEI. For the CDR3, the DNA is TGTGCCAGCAGTGAAGTTGCGAGCTCCTACGAGCAGTACTTC. It yields the protein CASSEVASSYEQYF.

This clone has a handful of counts. The V call is TRBV29-1, the J call TRBJ2-1, with 8 bases matching TRBD1. The germline V gene has CDR1 SQVTM and CDR2 ANQGSEA. This CDR3 contains 12 residues. J was trimmed by 6 bases and V by 4 bases; bases with no gene match: 2. This CDR3 is CSVAQGANEQFF. CDR3 sequence (DNA): TGCAGCGTTGCGCAGGGGGCCAATGAGCAGTTCTTC.

V is TRBV5-5 and J is TRBJ1-2, with D possibly being TRBD1 (5 bases). The CDR3 has 14 amino acids. V shed 0 bases and J shed 1 base, with 7 bases lying between them. Germline V gene data show CDR1 as SGHKS and CDR2 as YYEKEE (reference sequence). This CDR3 is CASSLADINYGYTF. The CDR3 coding sequence is TGTGCCAGCAGCTTGGCGGACATTAACTATGGCTACACCTTC.

V and J are TRBV2 and TRBJ1-3; 8 positions agree with TRBD1. The CDR3 totals 15 residues. Trimming cost V 1 base and J 4 bases; bases outside gene matches: 3. Germline V CDR1 and CDR2: SNHLY, FYNNEI. The CDR3 loop reads CASSEVGTGGNTIYF. The CDR3 region has the DNA TGTGCCAGCAGTGAAGTAGGGACAGGAGGAAACACCATATATTTT.

The chain uses TRBV7-2 and TRBJ2-7; D ambiguous. Germline loops: CDR1 SGHTA, CDR2 FQGNSA. This CDR3 has 14 residues. V dropped 1 base and J dropped 1 base, with 8 bases sitting between them. CDR3 sequence (DNA): TGTGCCAGCAGCTTAGAGCGTTCATCCTACGAGCAGTACTTC. The encoded protein is CASSLERSSYEQYF.

The chain has TRBV5-4 and TRBJ1-2; 9 bases line up with TRBD1. Germline-derived CDR1 and CDR2 are SGHNT and YYREEE (reference sequence). V gave up 3 bases and J gave up 6 bases; unmatched junction bases: 6. The CDR3 is 14 amino acids. The CDR3 region has the DNA TGTGCCAGCAGCTACCGGACAGGGGTGGATGGCTACACCTTC. This gives the protein CASSYRTGVDGYTF.

This CDR3 is CASSRGQGGNYGYTF. The CDR3 DNA sequence: TGTGCCAGCAGTCGGGGACAGGGAGGGAACTATGGCTACACCTTC. The chain combines TRBV27 with TRBJ1-2; 9 bases fit TRBD1. With 5 bases clipped from V and 2 bases from J, the junction kept 6 bases outside the gene matches. Germline V gene data show CDR1 as MNHEY and CDR2 as SMNVEV (reference sequence). The CDR3 extends over 15 amino acids.

Of note for this clone: This sample includes further DNA sequences coding for the same CDR3. The chain uses TRBV2 and TRBJ1-5; D unresolved. The CDR3 runs to 14 residues. The V gene's germline CDR1 is SNHLY and CDR2 FYNNEI. V lost 2 bases and J lost 5, with 10 bases in between. The CDR3: CASSESRSDQPQHF. As DNA, the CDR3 is TGTGCCAGCAGTGAATCGAGGTCGGATCAGCCCCAGCATTTT.

The chain uses TRBV14 and TRBJ2-7; 8 positions agree with TRBD1. With V trimmed by 1 base and J by 5 bases, 1 base remained unmatched. Germline CDR1 is SGHDN and CDR2 is FVKESK. This CDR3 spans 13 amino acids. Written as DNA, the CDR3 is TGTGCCAGCAGCCAAGCGGACAGGGACGAGCAGTACTTC. Its translation: CASSQADRDEQYF.

Details on this clone: One end of the junction does not line up with germline, which may come from a read error. The chain uses TRBV7-6 and TRBJ1-1; D gene ambiguous. The CDR3 extends over 14 amino acids. Looked up from germline, CDR1 is SGHVS and CDR2 is FNYEAQ. The CDR3 loop reads CAGSPTGMNTEAFF. The CDR3 region has the DNA TGTGCCGGCAGCCCGACGGGGATGAACACTGAAGCTTTCTTT.

The chain recombines TRBV19 with TRBJ2-2, with D perhaps matching TRBD1 (6 bases). The CDR3 is 14 residues long. Germline CDR1 and CDR2: LNHDA and SQIVND (reference sequence). The V end lost 6 bases, the J end lost 3 bases, and 11 bases lay between the germline ends. The CDR3 DNA reads TGTGCCAGTAGCAGCAGGGGTGACACCGGGGAGCTGTTTTTT. It is translated as CASSSRGDTGELFF.

This clone was seen once. The chain uses TRBV4-2 and TRBJ2-1; a possible D gene is TRBD1 (6 bases). Germline-derived CDR1 and CDR2 are LGHNA and YNFKEQ. The CDR3 length is 15 residues. The germline V and J ends were trimmed by 4 bases and 2 bases, with 12 bases remaining between them. This CDR3 is CASSRTEGAYNEQFF. The CDR3 DNA is TGTGCCAGCAGCCGGACCGAGGGGGCCTACAATGAGCAGTTCTTC.

V is TRBV13 and J is TRBJ2-3; 11 nucleotides line up with TRBD2. With V trimmed by 5 bases and J by 3 bases, 7 bases remained unmatched. Germline CDR1 PRHDT, CDR2 FYEKMQ (reference sequence). The CDR3 length is 16 residues. The CDR3 is CASSPPSGRRTDTQYF. CDR3 bases: TGTGCCAGCAGCCCGCCTAGCGGGAGGAGGACAGATACGCAGTATTTT.

The J gene is TRBJ1-5, the V gene TRBV28; D remains ambiguous. Trimming stripped 6 bases from V and 2 bases from J, with 14 bases between. Germline V CDR1 and CDR2: MDHEN, SYDVKM. The CDR3 loop spans 15 amino acids. CDR3 protein: CASRGTVRGNQPQHF. CDR3 DNA: TGTGCCAGCAGGGGAACAGTGAGGGGCAATCAGCCCCAGCATTTT.

The chain joins TRBV27 to TRBJ1-1; 8 nucleotides match TRBD1. V shed 6 bases and J 1 base; nucleotides not matched to a gene: 13. The germline V gene has CDR1 MNHEY and CDR2 SMNVEV (reference sequence). This CDR3 has 17 amino acids. CDR3 in DNA: TGTGCCAGCAGCCCTAGAACCCTTACAGGGGGGAACACTGAAGCTTTCTTT. It codes for CASSPRTLTGGNTEAFF.

This clone was seen more than once but under ten times. V and J are TRBV27 and TRBJ2-1; 8 nucleotides match TRBD2. V was clipped by 5 bases and J by 10 bases; unmatched bases: 16. The germline V gene has CDR1 MNHEY and CDR2 SMNVEV (reference sequence). The CDR3 covers 16 residues. In DNA form, the CDR3 reads TGTGCCAGCAGTCCCCAGTCTTCAGCGGGAGTGGGAGAGCAGTTCTTC. It codes for CASSPQSSAGVGEQFF.

This chain joins TRBV28 and TRBJ2-7, with 8 bases matching TRBD2. The CDR3 runs to 13 residues. V dropped 8 bases and J dropped 4; count of bases not matched to a gene: 7. Germline V CDR1 and CDR2: MDHEN, SYDVKM. The CDR3 sequence is CASCGGPGYEQYF. The CDR3, as DNA: TGTGCCAGCTGCGGGGGGCCAGGGTACGAGCAGTACTTC.

The chain has TRBV30 and TRBJ2-5; 9 bases are shared with TRBD1. The J call may be faulty, since TRBJ2-7 better matches the DNA end. CDR3 size: 14 residues. Germline V lookup: CDR1 GTSNPN, CDR2 SVGIG (reference sequence). Here the CDR3 reads CAWSVAGQGAEQYF. CDR3 in DNA: TGTGCCTGGAGTGTAGCGGGACAGGGAGCCGAGCAGTACTTC.

J is TRBJ2-5 and V is TRBV5-1; the D gene is possibly TRBD1 (6 bases). The V end lost 0 bases, the J end lost 4 bases, and 10 bases lay between the germline ends. CDR3 length: 14 amino acids. Germline loops: CDR1 SGHRS, CDR2 YFSETQ. CDR3 sequence reads: CASSLAIGGETQYF. The CDR3 bases are TGCGCCAGCAGCTTGGCCATAGGGGGAGAGACCCAGTACTTC.

This clone was recorded a few times. The chain has TRBV29-1 and TRBJ2-1; 11 bases align to TRBD2. V trimming: 6 bases; J trimming: 9 bases; junction bases outside the gene matches: 7. There are 13 residues in the CDR3. The germline CDR1 and CDR2 sequences are SQVTM and ANQGSEA. The CDR3 DNA is TGCAGCGTAACGACTAGCGGGACGGGTGAGCAGTTCTTC. Its translation is CSVTTSGTGEQFF.

V usage is TRBV6-5 and J usage is TRBJ2-1; TRBD2 is a possible D gene (7 bases). The CDR3 is 15 amino acids. Per the germline V gene, CDR1 is MNHEY and CDR2 is SVGAGI. The V end was cut by 0 bases, the J end by 5 bases, with 11 bases between. As DNA, the CDR3 is TGTGCCAGCAGTTACTCGGGGGGGCGGCACAATGAGCAGTTCTTC. As protein: CASSYSGGRHNEQFF.